These T cell receptor beta chains were read from a single sample in a study of human T cells and chemical hapten exposure. TCRdb reanalysed the RACE reads using MiXCR and keeps one entry per CDR3 protein. The sample lists roughly 52,000 distinct CDR3 sequences, around 10% occurring once. Sample: whole blood, taken in connection with sensitization to the hapten diphenylcyclopropenone (DPC). The receptor source for this set is a woman aged 45-65 years with alopecia areata. Some clones in this sample may be carry-over from other donors' samples. Each CDR3 is given with its conserved first and last residue. D genes are given only for firm matches. Clone size is given for some rows only: seen once, a few or many times, or a class if the clone is expanded.

j_gene,d_gene,v_gene,abundance,CDR3nt,CDR3aa
TRBJ2-1,NA,TRBV28,many,TGTGCCAGCAGTTTAATCCCGGGCGGGAATGAGCAGTTCTTC,CASSLIPGGNEQFF
TRBJ2-7,NA,TRBV21-1,NA,TGTGCCCGCCGGAGGGAGGGGTCCGAGGGAGGATCCTACGAGCAGTACTTC,CARRREGSEGGSYEQYF
TRBJ2-7,TRBD1,TRBV2,many,TGTGCCAGCGCCCCTTGGGCAGGGGGCTACGAGCAGTACTTC,CASAPWAGGYEQYF
TRBJ2-1,TRBD2,TRBV6-5,few,TGTGCCAGCAGTTACGCCCAGCGGGGGGCCCAACATGAGCAGTTCTTC,CASSYAQRGAQHEQFF
TRBJ2-7,TRBD1,TRBV7-9,many,TGTGCCAGCAGCTTAAATCGGGACAGACATTCCTACGAGCAGTACTTC,CASSLNRDRHSYEQYF
TRBJ1-5,TRBD1,TRBV6-2/TRBV6-3,NA,TGTGCCAGCAGTTACGCGACAGGGGGCTTCCAGCCCCAGCATTTT,CASSYATGGFQPQHF
TRBJ1-1,NA,TRBV6-1,NA,TGTGCCAGCAGTGAAGGAGCTTTTTTCGACACTGAAGCTTTCTTT,CASSEGAFFDTEAFF
TRBJ2-7,NA,TRBV21-1,NA,TGTGCCAGCACAAGGGGGCCGGGAACAAACTCCTACGAGCAGTACTTC,CASTRGPGTNSYEQYF
TRBJ1-5,TRBD1,TRBV2,NA,TGTGCCAGCAGTGGAGGGGCACAGGGGGCTGGTCAGCCCCAGCATTTT,CASSGGAQGAGQPQHF
TRBJ2-1,TRBD2,TRBV10-3,NA,TGTGCCACCGCCGGACTAGCCAGGGACAATGAGCAGTTCTTC,CATAGLARDNEQFF
TRBJ1-2,NA,TRBV25-1,many,TGTGCCAGCAGTGAACCCCCGCACGGCTACACCTTC,CASSEPPHGYTF
TRBJ1-6,TRBD1,TRBV20-1,few,TGCAGTGCTTGGGACCAGGGGGCGCATTATAATTCACCCCTCCACTTT,CSAWDQGAHYNSPLHF
TRBJ2-7,NA,TRBV28,many,TGTGCCAGCAGTTTAGGACCCGAGCGGCCACTCGAGCAGTACTTC,CASSLGPERPLEQYF
TRBJ1-2,TRBD1,TRBV5-1,few,TGCGCCAGCAGCGCGAGGACCGGGACAGAGGCAGGCTACACCTTC,CASSARTGTEAGYTF
TRBJ1-6,TRBD1,TRBV7-9,many,TGTGCCAGCGGGGGACAGGGGACGGGTTCACCCCTCCACTTT,CASGGQGTGSPLHF
TRBJ1-5,NA,TRBV6-5,many,TGTGCCAGCAGTTATCAGGGAGGGGGGAATCAGCCCCAGCATTTT,CASSYQGGGNQPQHF
TRBJ1-2,NA,TRBV5-5,few,TGTGCCAGCAGCTTGGACGGGTTCCCTAACTATGGCTACACCTTC,CASSLDGFPNYGYTF
TRBJ1-1,NA,TRBV29-1,NA,TGCAGCGGGGGGCGGGGAAGCACTGAAGCTTTCTTT,CSGGRGSTEAFF
TRBJ1-5,NA,TRBV6-1,many,TGTGCCAGCAGTGATGGGAGCAATCAGCCCCAGCATTTT,CASSDGSNQPQHF
TRBJ1-2,NA,TRBV7-9,NA,TGTGCCAGCAGCTTAGATACCCTTTGGACTGGCTACACCTTC,CASSLDTLWTGYTF
TRBJ2-3,NA,TRBV6-5,many,TGTGCCAGCAACCAAATGGGCACAGATACGCAGTATTTT,CASNQMGTDTQYF
TRBJ1-3,NA,TRBV7-9,many,TGTGCCAGCAGCTTGAGTCAGGCTGGAAACACCATATATTTT,CASSLSQAGNTIYF
TRBJ2-1,NA,TRBV29-1,many,TGCAGCGTTGTCGACTCCTACAATGAGCAGTTCTTC,CSVVDSYNEQFF
TRBJ1-2,TRBD1,TRBV10-2,few,TGCGCCAGCAGTGAGTCGGGACAGGTTAAAAAGTATGGCTACACCTTC,CASSESGQVKKYGYTF
TRBJ2-7,NA,TRBV12-3/TRBV12-4,few,TGTGCCAGCAGCCTGGACAGTCGATACGAGCAGTACTTC,CASSLDSRYEQYF
TRBJ2-5,TRBD2,TRBV12-3/TRBV12-4,NA,TGTGCCAGCAGCCCAACCCGGGAGGGAGAGACCCAGTACTTC,CASSPTREGETQYF
TRBJ1-1,NA,TRBV7-2,few,TGTGCCAGCAGCTTAGCCGGTCGGCGAGGCATCACTGAAGCTTTCTTT,CASSLAGRRGITEAFF
TRBJ1-1,TRBD1,TRBV6-5,many,TGTGCCAGCAGGGATGGACAGGCCCGACGTCAGGGCCCTGAAGCTTTCTTT,CASRDGQARRQGPEAFF
TRBJ2-7,TRBD2,TRBV7-9,many,TGTGCCAGCAGCTTAGCACCTAGCGGGAGTGACGAGCAGTACTTC,CASSLAPSGSDEQYF
TRBJ1-2,NA,TRBV7-9,many,TGTGCCAGCAGCCTCAGGACAGTTCACGGCTACACCTTC,CASSLRTVHGYTF
TRBJ2-7,NA,TRBV12-3/TRBV12-4,few,TGTGCCAGCAGCCGTAATACACAATTCTACTACGAGCAGTACTTC,CASSRNTQFYYEQYF
TRBJ2-2,NA,TRBV20-1,few,TGCAGTGCTAGGTTTAGGGCCGGGGAGCTGTTTTTT,CSARFRAGELFF
TRBJ2-3,TRBD2,TRBV28,few,TGTGCCAGTTTTCCACTCCCCTCCGTCCTACCTGGACTAGAGGCAGATACGCAGTATTTT,CASFPLPSVLPGLEADTQYF
TRBJ1-2,TRBD1,TRBV6-5,many,TGTGCCAGCGCTCGCCCGCCGGGACAGGAGTATGGCTACACCTTC,CASARPPGQEYGYTF
TRBJ2-3,NA,TRBV2,many,TGTGCCGGCCGACAGGCGGGAGAGGATACGCAGTATTTT,CAGRQAGEDTQYF
TRBJ2-4,NA,TRBV29-1,many,TGCAGCGTTGGGGGGCTGGCCAAAAACATTCAGTACTTC,CSVGGLAKNIQYF
TRBJ1-6,TRBD1,TRBV20-1,many,TGCAGTGCTCCCGGACAGGGGAATTCACCCCTCCACTTT,CSAPGQGNSPLHF
TRBJ2-3,TRBD2,TRBV19,few,TGTGCCAGTAATGACCCGGGACTAGTCACAGATACGCAGTATTTT,CASNDPGLVTDTQYF
TRBJ2-3,NA,TRBV9,NA,TGTGCCAGCAGCGACGGAGCTAACACAGATACGCAGTATTTT,CASSDGANTDTQYF
TRBJ2-2,TRBD1,TRBV29-1,few,TGCAGCGTCGCAGGGGGCTACACCGGGGAGCTGTTTTTT,CSVAGGYTGELFF
TRBJ1-1,NA,TRBV18,many,TGTGCCAGCTCACCCAGGAGCCGGGTAAGAAACACTGAAGCTTTCTTT,CASSPRSRVRNTEAFF
TRBJ2-7,TRBD1,TRBV12-3/TRBV12-4,few,TGTGCCAGCAGTTCCGGGACAGGGTTCATCGAGCAGTACTTC,CASSSGTGFIEQYF
TRBJ2-2,NA,TRBV6-2/TRBV6-3,few,TGTGCCAGCTACCCCCAGGGTGGTTCGGAGCTGTTTTTT,CASYPQGGSELFF
TRBJ2-1,NA,TRBV28,NA,TGTGCCAGCAGCTCTACCATCCCTCGCGGAGAGCAGTTCTTC,CASSSTIPRGEQFF
TRBJ1-1,NA,TRBV6-5,NA,TGTGCCAGCAGTTCCCCGGGACAACCGAACACTGAAGCTTTCTTT,CASSSPGQPNTEAFF
TRBJ2-3,NA,TRBV28,few,TGTGCCAGCAGGGACGTGCGGGGTCCCACAGATACGCAGTATTTT,CASRDVRGPTDTQYF
TRBJ1-2,NA,TRBV29-1,many,TGCAGCGTTGTCCCGGGAAGCCTTGGCTACACCTTC,CSVVPGSLGYTF
TRBJ2-2,TRBD1,TRBV5-1,NA,TGCGCCAGCAGCTCATCCGGGACAGGGAGGACCGGGGAGCTGTTTTTT,CASSSSGTGRTGELFF
TRBJ1-2,NA,TRBV29-1,many,TGCAGCGTTGGGGCTTCTAACTATGGCTACACCTTC,CSVGASNYGYTF
TRBJ1-1,NA,TRBV7-2,many,TGTGCCAGCAGCCCTAGGAGGACATTGAACACTGAAGCTTTCTTT,CASSPRRTLNTEAFF
TRBJ2-7,NA,TRBV28,many,TGTGCCAGCAGTCTCAGCTCCTACGAGCAGTACTTC,CASSLSSYEQYF
TRBJ2-2,NA,TRBV28,NA,TGTGCCAGCAGTTTAATGACCGGGGAGCTGTTTTTT,CASSLMTGELFF
TRBJ2-5,NA,TRBV7-2,many,TGTGCCAGCAGCTTATATGGACCCGCGACAGGTCAAGAGACCCAGTACTTC,CASSLYGPATGQETQYF
TRBJ2-5,NA,TRBV28,few,TGTGCCAGCAGTGTCGCGGGGAAGACCCAGTACTTC,CASSVAGKTQYF
TRBJ2-1,NA,TRBV18,NA,TGTGCCAGCTCACCGACTGTAGCTTTCCAGCAGTTAAGCTCCTACAATGAGCAGTTCTTC,CASSPTVAFQQLSSYNEQFF
TRBJ1-6,NA,TRBV28,NA,TGTGCCAGCAGCCAGGGTACCCTCCACTTT,CASSQGTLHF
TRBJ2-3,TRBD1,TRBV28,NA,TGTGCCAGCACGTGGACAGGCAGAACGGATACGCAGTATTTT,CASTWTGRTDTQYF
TRBJ1-5,TRBD1,TRBV7-2,many,TGTGCCAGCAGCTTACGAGGCCCTGGGACAGGAACTTATCAGCCCCAGCATTTT,CASSLRGPGTGTYQPQHF
TRBJ2-1,TRBD1,TRBV12-5,NA,TGTGCTAGTGTCGGACAGGGACAGGATGAGCAGTTCTTC,CASVGQGQDEQFF
TRBJ1-2,TRBD1,TRBV29-1,NA,TGCACCGCGACAGGGACCTATGGCTACACCTTC,CTATGTYGYTF